The 27 T cell receptor beta chains below were found in one sample sequenced in a study of blood T cells in healthy people across ages. Primed by a sample-barcoded 5' primer and a J-beta primer mix, a second PCR proceeded for roughly 6 to 12 cycles. TCRdb re-called the 5' RACE reads with MiXCR, one entry per CDR3 protein. The sample lists about 1.6 million distinct CDR3 sequences, about 35% seen once, with around 10% in the top ten. Sequences were obtained from blood. The receptors were gathered from a woman in her thirties in good health.

The chain joins TRBV2 to TRBJ2-1; 8 bases line up with TRBD2. V trimming: 8 bases; J trimming: 7 bases; junction bases outside the gene matches: 19. The CDR3 spans 17 residues. Germline assignment: CDR1 SNHLY and CDR2 FYNNEI. CDR3 in amino acids: CASRRERLAGSVNEQFF. CDR3 sequence (DNA): TGTGCCAGCCGACGGGAGCGGTTAGCGGGGTCTGTGAATGAGCAGTTCTTC.

The chain joins TRBV25-1 to TRBJ1-2; 7 bases map to TRBD1. Trimming took 5 bases from V and 8 from J; bases not matched to a gene: 5. Germline CDR1 MGHDK, CDR2 SYGVNS. This CDR3 is built from 12 residues. The DNA for the CDR3 is TGTGCCAGCAGTTTTGCAGGGGGGGGCTACACCTTC. It is translated as CASSFAGGGYTF.

There are a few counts of this clonotype. The chain joins TRBV24-1 to TRBJ2-3; 7 bases align to TRBD1. The CDR3 runs 17 residues. The V segment lost 2 bases and the J segment 0 bases; nucleotides outside the gene matches: 7. Germline CDR1 and CDR2: KGHDR and SFDVKD. CDR3 residues: CATSDWTGVASTDTQYF. CDR3 nucleotide sequence: TGTGCCACCAGTGATTGGACAGGAGTCGCTAGCACAGATACGCAGTATTTT.

This clonotype came up a few times. At one end the junction does not follow the germline gene, possibly because of a read error. CDR3 protein: CASNLVPADTQYF. The CDR3 nucleotides read TGTGCCAGCAACTTGGTCCCGGCAGATACGCAGTATTTT. The V gene is TRBV5-4, the J gene TRBJ2-3; D remains ambiguous. Germline V gene data show CDR1 as SGHNT and CDR2 as YYREEE (reference sequence). There are 13 residues in the CDR3. The whole variable domain, remainder taken from reference TRBV5-4 and TRBJ2-3, is ETGVTQSPTHLIKTRGQQVTLRCSSQSGHNTVSWYQQALGQGPQFIFQYYREEENGRGNFPPRFSGLQFPNYSSELNVNALELDDSALYLCASNLVPADTQYFGPGTRLTVL.

The V call is TRBV7-9, the J call TRBJ1-2; D is perhaps TRBD1 (6 bases). The CDR3 is 16 residues long. With 2 bases removed from V and 4 bases from J, the gap between germline ends came to 17 bases. The germline V gene has CDR1 SEHNR and CDR2 FQNEAQ (reference sequence). CDR3 bases: TGTGCCAGCAGCTTACCGGGGGCAGGACTTCGCTATGGCTACACCTTC. As protein: CASSLPGAGLRYGYTF.

Notes on this clonotype: One end of the junction does not line up with germline, which may come from a read error. Here the CDR3 DNA reads TGTGCCGGCAGCCAAGATAAGGGACTAGCGGGACCGTACTTC. Translation: CAGSQDKGLAGPYF. This chain connects TRBV3-1 to TRBJ2-7, with 13 nucleotides matching TRBD2. Germline V gene sequence: CDR1 LGHDT, CDR2 YNNKEL (reference sequence). The CDR3 covers 14 residues.

There are a few counts of this clonotype. The chain uses TRBV28 and TRBJ2-3, with TRBD1 matching 9 bases. Germline trimming cut 3 bases from V and 4 bases from J; bases unmatched to any gene: 5. The germline gives CDR1 MDHEN, CDR2 SYDVKM. This CDR3 has 15 residues. The chain's CDR3 is CASSFGDRVADTQYF. For the CDR3, the DNA is TGTGCCAGCAGTTTCGGGGACAGGGTGGCAGATACGCAGTATTTT.

This clonotype came up a few times. The chain employs TRBV27 and TRBJ2-1, with 9 bases fitting TRBD1. Germline loops: CDR1 MNHEY, CDR2 SMNVEV (reference sequence). With 7 bases clipped from V and 9 bases from J, the junction kept 10 bases outside the gene matches. The CDR3 extends over 14 amino acids. CDR3 loop: CASTSGTGQGEQFF. Here the CDR3 DNA reads TGTGCCAGCACCTCCGGGACAGGGCAAGGTGAGCAGTTCTTC.

The chain couples TRBV5-1 to TRBJ2-6; D call uncertain. This CDR3 spans 17 amino acids. Germline assignment: CDR1 SGHRS and CDR2 YFSETQ. V dropped 0 bases and J dropped 0 bases, with 10 bases sitting between them. This chain's CDR3 is CASSLAPPSSGANVLTF. The CDR3 nucleotides read TGCGCCAGCAGCTTGGCGCCCCCTTCCTCTGGGGCCAACGTCCTGACTTTC.

The chain joins TRBV20-1 to TRBJ1-1; 9 bases map to TRBD1. This CDR3 has 14 residues. The V segment lost 5 bases and the J segment 4 bases; nucleotides outside the gene matches: 8. Germline assignment: CDR1 DFQATT and CDR2 SNEGSKA (reference sequence). CDR3 sequence: CSAPGTGLATEAFF. In DNA form, the CDR3 reads TGCAGTGCTCCCGGGACAGGGCTGGCCACTGAAGCTTTCTTT.

The chain recombines TRBV29-1 with TRBJ1-2, with unresolved D. Germline loops: CDR1 SQVTM, CDR2 ANQGSEA. Trimming removed 7 bases from V and 0 bases from J, with 6 bases in between. The CDR3 covers 11 residues. CDR3 loop: CSGSPNYGYTF. The DNA for the CDR3 is TGCAGCGGTAGTCCTAACTATGGCTACACCTTC.

This clonotype was counted at least ten times. The chain links TRBV7-3 to TRBJ1-1; a weak D match, TRBD1 (6 bases). The CDR3 has 15 amino acids. The V gene's germline CDR1 is SGHTA and CDR2 FQGTGA. Between the trimmed V and J ends, which lost 2 bases and 3 bases, there was a span of 13 bases. This CDR3 reads CASSLRGQFDTEAFF. The CDR3 bases are TGTGCCAGCAGCTTACGGGGGCAGTTCGACACTGAAGCTTTCTTT.

The chain couples TRBV7-9 to TRBJ2-5; 8 nucleotides align to TRBD2. CDR3 length equals 15 residues. Germline CDR1 SEHNR, CDR2 FQNEAQ (reference sequence). Trimming removed 4 bases from V and 2 bases from J; junction bases left unmatched: 6. As DNA, the CDR3 is TGTGCCAGCAGCTCCCCCCCGGGAGGGCAAGAGACCCAGTACTTC. Translation gives CASSSPPGGQETQYF.

The table lists this clonotype with a few counts. The chain has TRBV7-2 and TRBJ2-1; the D gene is possibly TRBD1 (5 bases). Germline CDR1 and CDR2: SGHTA and FQGNSA. The CDR3 sequence is 10 residues long. The V gene lost 8 bases and the J gene lost 10 bases, with 9 bases spanning the gap. Here the CDR3 reads CASYRQEQFF. The CDR3 bases are TGTGCCAGCTATAGACAGGAGCAGTTCTTC.

The chain has TRBV3-1 and TRBJ2-3, with D perhaps TRBD2 (6 bases). V lost 4 bases, J lost 7 bases, and 9 bases lay in between. The CDR3 is made up of 12 amino acids. Germline values: CDR1 LGHDT, CDR2 YNNKEL (reference sequence). CDR3 bases: TGTGCCAGCAGCCCCCGGGAGAATACGCAGTATTTT. Protein sequence: CASSPRENTQYF.

J is TRBJ1-1 and V is TRBV20-1; D remains unclear. The CDR3 is 14 amino acids. In germline, CDR1 is DFQATT, CDR2 SNEGSKA (reference sequence). V lost 0 bases and J 4 bases, leaving 12 bases between the germline ends. CDR3 residues: CSARDKGPGTEAFF. The CDR3 region has the DNA TGCAGTGCTAGAGATAAAGGGCCGGGCACTGAAGCTTTCTTT.

This clonotype was seen a few times. The chain is built from TRBV14 and TRBJ2-7; possible D gene TRBD1, 6 bases. The CDR3 sequence is 15 residues long. Germline CDR1 is SGHDN and CDR2 is FVKESK. The ends were cut back, 1 base at V and 2 bases at J, with 12 bases in the middle. The CDR3 DNA follows: TGTGCCAGCAGCCAAGCGGCAGGGGCTCCCTACGAGCAGTACTTC. Translating gives CASSQAAGAPYEQYF.

A remark on this clonotype: A much larger clone is a single base away; this may be a read error. This rearrangement joins TRBV4-2 to TRBJ2-5, with 13 bases identical to TRBD2. The CDR3 spans 17 residues. Germline CDR1 is LGHNA and CDR2 is YNFKEQ. As DNA, the CDR3 is TGTACCAGCAGCCGTGAGGGGACTAGCGGGGTGCAAGAGACCCAGTACTTC. It is translated as CTSSREGTSGVQETQYF.

The chain uses TRBV7-8 and TRBJ2-7; possible D gene TRBD2, 6 bases. Germline V gene sequence: CDR1 SGHVS, CDR2 FQNEAQ. With 5 bases removed from V and 4 bases from J, the gap between germline ends came to 15 bases. The CDR3 runs 14 residues. The DNA for the CDR3 is TGTGCCAGCAGCGGACGGACACGGGGGTACGAGCAGTACTTC. It is translated as CASSGRTRGYEQYF.

V usage is TRBV7-9 and J usage is TRBJ2-2; perhaps TRBD1 as D (5 bases). The germline V gene encodes CDR1 SEHNR and CDR2 FQNEAQ (reference sequence). The CDR3 is 14 residues long. Trimming stripped 5 bases from V and 5 bases from J, with 12 bases between. DNA of the CDR3: TGTGCCAGCAGCCCGGCTACAGGAACCGGGGAGCTGTTTTTT. Its protein product is CASSPATGTGELFF.

The chain links TRBV30 to TRBJ1-2, with TRBD1 matching 12 bases. CDR3 length: 14 residues. Germline lookup yields CDR1 GTSNPN and CDR2 SVGIG (reference sequence). The CDR3 loop reads CASPGQGAGGGYTF. The CDR3 nucleotides are TGTGCTTCGCCGGGACAGGGGGCGGGAGGCGGCTACACCTTC.

This clonotype was counted only a few times. This chain connects TRBV24-1 to TRBJ2-3; unclear D gene. Trimming shortened V by 0 bases and J by 1 base, and 7 bases separated the two germline ends. The CDR3 contains 15 residues. Germline V gene lookup returns CDR1 KGHDR and CDR2 SFDVKD. CDR3 nucleotides: TGTGCCACCAGTGATTTGGGGCACGGCACAGATACGCAGTATTTT. The encoded protein is CATSDLGHGTDTQYF.

A few counts support this clonotype. This chain links TRBV9 with TRBJ2-2; 8 positions agree with TRBD1. This CDR3 region has 16 residues. J was trimmed by 3 bases and V by 0 bases; bases with no gene match: 4. Per germline, CDR1 SGDLS and CDR2 YYNGEE. CDR3 amino acids: CASSVGQGTDTGELFF. CDR3 bases: TGTGCCAGCAGCGTAGGACAGGGGACGGACACCGGGGAGCTGTTTTTT.

This clonotype was seen only a few times. V gene TRBV28 combines with J gene TRBJ2-7; D remains ambiguous. Trimming left V 5 bases short and J 3 bases short, with 11 bases between. The CDR3 has 13 amino acids. Germline CDR1 MDHEN, CDR2 SYDVKM. CDR3 sequence: CASSIDGIYEQYF. In DNA form, the CDR3 reads TGTGCCAGCAGTATCGACGGAATCTACGAGCAGTACTTC.

This clonotype was seen a few times. The chain employs TRBV4-2 and TRBJ2-1; D possibly corresponds to TRBD2 (7 bases). CDR1 is LGHNA and CDR2 is YNFKEQ in the germline V gene. CDR3 length: 15 amino acids. V was pared by 1 base and J by 10 bases, with 17 bases between. The CDR3 sequence is CASSQVGGRGGEQFF. Written as DNA, the CDR3 is TGTGCCAGCAGCCAAGTTGGCGGGAGAGGGGGGGAGCAGTTCTTC.

This clonotype came up a few times. The J gene is TRBJ2-4, the V gene TRBV2, with a tentative D call TRBD1 (6 bases). The DNA matches TRBJ2-7 better at its end, which makes the J call doubtful. CDR1 and CDR2 (germline): SNHLY, FYNNEI. The length of the CDR3 is 14 residues. The CDR3 reads CASSGGDTPYEQYF. CDR3 in DNA: TGTGCCAGCAGTGGTGGGGACACCCCCTACGAGCAGTACTTC.

This clonotype appeared a few times. V is TRBV10-3 and J is TRBJ1-5; D is unresolved. The CDR3 spans 12 residues. V was trimmed by 6 bases and J by 1 base, leaving 4 bases between them. CDR1 ENHRY and CDR2 SYGVKD come from the germline V gene. CDR3 loop: CAIRDSNQPQHF. The CDR3 nucleotides are TGTGCCATCAGGGACAGCAATCAGCCCCAGCATTTT.